The 27 T cell receptor beta chains presented below share a single source sample, sequenced in a study of cytomegalovirus exposure and HLA in healthy donors. Amplification used 60 Vbeta primers and 13 Jbeta primers. The repertoire was sequenced with immunoSEQ multiplex PCR; TCRdb's copy has only in-frame clones and lacks some. The sample consists of around 130,000 clones, just under 75% of them appearing once. Specimen: PBMCs. Receptors were obtained from a man aged 40-49 years in good health and CMV-seropositive.

The V call is TRBV11-3, the J call TRBJ2-3, with 8 bases lining up with TRBD1. The V and J ends lost 1 base and 4 bases, in that order; junction bases with no gene match: 4. The germline V gene has CDR1 SGHNT and CDR2 YENEEA. The CDR3 runs 15 residues. The CDR3 nucleotides are TGTGCCAGCAGCTTAGGGGCAGGGGGCCCAGATACGCAGTATTTT. Its translation is CASSLGAGGPDTQYF.

CDR3 DNA sequence: TGTGCCTCGAGCTGGACAGGGCCTGAAGCTTTCTTT. It encodes CASSWTGPEAFF. The chain uses TRBV30 and TRBJ1-1, with 8 positions matching TRBD1. After removal of 7 bases from V and 6 bases from J, the junction contained 7 bases not matched to a gene. Germline-derived CDR1 and CDR2 are GTSNPN and SVGIG (reference sequence). The length of the CDR3 is 12 residues. The whole variable domain, remainder taken from reference TRBV30 and TRBJ1-1, is SQTIHQWPATLVQPVGSPLSLECTVEGTSNPNLYWYRQAAGRGLQLLFYSVGIGQISSEVPQNLSASRPQDRQFILSSKKLLLSDSGFYLCASSWTGPEAFFGQGTRLTVV.

This clone was detected only a few times. The chain employs TRBV10-3 and TRBJ2-1; TRBD2 matches at 10 bases. Germline trimming cut 1 base from V and 10 bases from J; bases unmatched to any gene: 4. This CDR3 contains 14 residues. Germline CDR1 is ENHRY and CDR2 is SYGVKD. This CDR3 is CAISEWTSGGEQFF. The DNA for the CDR3 is TGTGCCATCAGTGAGTGGACTAGCGGAGGCGAGCAGTTCTTC.

This clone was picked up a small number of times. The chain uses TRBV6-5 and TRBJ2-7, with 14 bases lining up with TRBD2. The CDR3 runs 14 residues. J was trimmed by 6 bases and V by 6 bases; bases with no gene match: 4. Germline V CDR1 and CDR2: MNHEY, SVGAGI. The CDR3 protein is CASSPTSGRGEQYF. DNA of the CDR3: TGTGCCAGCAGCCCGACTAGCGGGAGGGGCGAGCAGTACTTC.

The chain joins TRBV2 to TRBJ1-5, with 7 bases that match TRBD1. The CDR3 has 14 residues. The V segment lost 6 bases and the J segment 4 bases; nucleotides outside the gene matches: 6. Germline V gives CDR1 SNHLY, CDR2 FYNNEI. CDR3 coding DNA: TGTGCCAGCAGCGCAGGGGGAATGAATCAGCCCCAGCATTTT. The encoded protein is CASSAGGMNQPQHF.

The rearrangement joins TRBV7-2 to TRBJ1-1; TRBD1 matches 10 bases. Per the germline V gene, CDR1 is SGHTA and CDR2 is FQGNSA. This CDR3 comprises 14 residues. V shed 4 bases and J 4 bases; nucleotides not matched to a gene: 3. This CDR3 reads CASSWDRGGTEAFF. The CDR3 nucleotides read TGTGCCAGCAGCTGGGACAGGGGAGGCACTGAAGCTTTCTTT.

The rearrangement joins TRBV10-3 to TRBJ1-3, with D maybe TRBD1 (6 bases). CDR1 ENHRY and CDR2 SYGVKD come from the germline V gene. Trimming pared 10 bases from V and 4 bases from J, leaving 17 bases between. CDR3 length equals 14 residues. The DNA of the CDR3 is TGTGCCACGGAACAGGGAAACTCGGGAAACACCATATATTTT. As protein: CATEQGNSGNTIYF.

The chain has TRBV30 and TRBJ2-7; TRBD1 might be the D (5 bases). This CDR3 has 13 residues. From germline, CDR1 is GTSNPN and CDR2 SVGIG (reference sequence). V was cut by 3 bases and J by 0 bases, with 9 bases left in between. In DNA form, the CDR3 reads TGTGCCTGGAGCATACAGGTCTCCTACGAGCAGTACTTC. It encodes CAWSIQVSYEQYF.

This clone was picked up a small number of times. The gene calls are TRBV5-4 and TRBJ2-1; 8 bases match TRBD2. J gave up 4 bases and V 0 bases, and 6 bases lay outside the gene matches. The CDR3 is made up of 16 amino acids. Germline CDR1 is SGHNT and CDR2 is YYREEE (reference sequence). The CDR3 protein is CASSLGGAGGYNEQFF. The CDR3 DNA sequence: TGTGCCAGCAGCTTGGGCGGTGCGGGGGGTTACAATGAGCAGTTCTTC.

The table lists this clone with a count of one. The J gene is TRBJ1-1, the V gene TRBV4-1; D gene uncertain. The CDR3 has 14 amino acids. V was cut by 1 base and J by 2 bases, with 8 bases left in between. Germline lookup yields CDR1 MGHRA and CDR2 YSYEKL. Written as DNA, the CDR3 is TGCGCCAGCAGCCAAGGACTCGAAAACACTGAAGCTTTCTTT. Protein product: CASSQGLENTEAFF.

V gene TRBV28 combines with J gene TRBJ1-5; no firm D call. This CDR3 spans 10 amino acids. The germline CDR1 and CDR2 sequences are MDHEN and SYDVKM. Trimming took off 7 bases at V and 5 bases at J, with 3 bases between the two ends. Written as DNA, the CDR3 is TGTGCCAGCAACTATCAGCCCCAGCATTTT. It yields the protein CASNYQPQHF.

On this clone: Different DNA sequences within this sample yield the same CDR3. The V and J genes are TRBV11-2 and TRBJ2-3; D is perhaps TRBD2 (5 bases). This CDR3 contains 15 residues. Trimming stripped 1 base from V and 0 bases from J, with 8 bases between. Germline V gives CDR1 SGHAT, CDR2 FQNNGV. In nucleotides, the CDR3 is TGTGCCAGCAGCTTAGGAGCGGCGAGCACAGATACGCAGTATTTT. Its protein product is CASSLGAASTDTQYF.

This rearrangement joins TRBV2 to TRBJ2-2; TRBD1 aligns across 8 bases. This CDR3 comprises 15 residues. V dropped 6 bases and J dropped 1; count of bases not matched to a gene: 4. CDR1 and CDR2 from the germline V gene are SNHLY and FYNNEI. CDR3 loop: CASRGRGRNTGELFF. CDR3 DNA sequence: TGTGCCAGCAGGGGCAGGGGGCGGAACACCGGGGAGCTGTTTTTT.

Only a few counts were recorded for this clone. The gene calls are TRBV7-6 and TRBJ2-2, with D possibly TRBD2 on 6 matching bases. Trimming removed 6 bases at V and 1 base at J, with 12 bases between. The length of the CDR3 is 15 residues. The germline CDR1 and CDR2 sequences are SGHVS and FNYEAQ. DNA for the CDR3: TGTGCCAGCAGTACGGGACTTCTGAACACCGGGGAGCTGTTTTTT. This translates into CASSTGLLNTGELFF.

This clone showed up just a few times. This sequence joins TRBV18 and TRBJ2-3, with 7 positions matching TRBD1. CDR1 and CDR2 from the germline V gene are KGHSH and LQKENI. This CDR3 contains 17 residues. Trimming removed 6 bases from V and 0 bases from J; junction bases left unmatched: 12. Here the CDR3 DNA reads TGTGCCAGCTCCGATGAACAGGGGAAAGGAAGCACAGATACGCAGTATTTT. Translation: CASSDEQGKGSTDTQYF.

The chain links TRBV19 to TRBJ2-3; 7 bases map to TRBD1. Germline loops: CDR1 LNHDA, CDR2 SQIVND (reference sequence). Unmatched junction bases numbered 8, after V lost 10 bases and J lost 7 bases. The CDR3 is 12 amino acids. DNA of the CDR3: TGTGCCACCAGACAGGGCACGAATACGCAGTATTTT. It codes for CATRQGTNTQYF.

The rearrangement joins TRBV7-9 to TRBJ2-7; TRBD1 agrees at 11 bases. Per germline, CDR1 SEHNR and CDR2 FQNEAQ (reference sequence). V was clipped by 5 bases and J by 5 bases; unmatched bases: 8. There are 15 residues in the CDR3. The CDR3 reads CASSPWTGGEHEQYF. The CDR3 bases are TGTGCCAGCAGCCCCTGGACAGGGGGCGAACACGAGCAGTACTTC.

This rearrangement joins TRBV10-3 to TRBJ2-7, with a possible D match to TRBD1 (5 bases). CDR3 length: 15 amino acids. The germline V and J ends were trimmed by 0 bases and 7 bases, with 16 bases remaining between them. Germline V CDR1 and CDR2: ENHRY, SYGVKD. In nucleotides, the CDR3 is TGTGCCATCAGTGAGTCGATTGGGGCGCTAAGGGAGCAGTACTTC. It is translated as CAISESIGALREQYF.

The CDR3 here is CASSVESGRAQETQYF. In DNA, the CDR3 is TGTGCCAGCAGCGTAGAGAGCGGGAGAGCTCAAGAGACCCAGTACTTC. The chain uses TRBV9 and TRBJ2-5; 8 bases agree with TRBD2. The length of the CDR3 is 16 residues. Trimming at V came to 0 bases and at J to 2 bases, leaving 6 bases not matched to a gene. CDR1 is SGDLS, CDR2 YYNGEE, per germline.

This clone was observed a few times. The V and J genes are TRBV6-6 and TRBJ1-4, with D unclear. The ends were cut back, 3 bases at V and 7 bases at J, with 9 bases in the middle. Germline assignment: CDR1 MNHNY and CDR2 SVGAGI (reference sequence). The CDR3 has 13 residues. The CDR3 spells CASSYRGGEKLFF. CDR3 nucleotides: TGTGCCAGCAGTTATCGGGGTGGTGAAAAACTGTTTTTT.

The rearrangement uses TRBV28 and TRBJ1-1; D might be TRBD1 (6 bases). Between the trimmed V and J ends, which lost 8 bases and 5 bases, there was a span of 18 bases. CDR3 length: 14 residues. CDR1 is MDHEN, CDR2 SYDVKM, per germline. DNA of the CDR3: TGTGCCAGCCAGGGGTGGTGGTCTGGGACTGAAGCTTTCTTT. This gives the protein CASQGWWSGTEAFF.

For this clone: Other DNA sequences of this sample code for an identical CDR3. V usage is TRBV28 and J usage is TRBJ1-5; TRBD1 matches 9 bases. Trimming took 5 bases from V and 7 from J; bases not matched to a gene: 6. CDR3 size: 14 residues. Germline V CDR1 and CDR2: MDHEN, SYDVKM. The CDR3 nucleotides read TGTGCCAGCAGTCAGACAGGGGGAGGGCAGCCCCAGCATTTT. Translating it yields CASSQTGGGQPQHF. Complete variable domain (other parts from reference TRBV28 and TRBJ1-5): DVKVTQSSRYLVKRTGEKVFLECVQDMDHENMFWYRQDPGLGLRLIYFSYDVKMKEKGDIPEGYSVSREKKERFSLILESASTNQTSMYLCASSQTGGGQPQHFGDGTRLSIL.

The gene calls are TRBV18 and TRBJ1-1; D is perhaps TRBD1 (6 bases). CDR1 KGHSH and CDR2 LQKENI come from the germline V gene. Trimming pared 6 bases from V and 9 bases from J, leaving 20 bases between. The CDR3 is 14 amino acids. DNA for the CDR3: TGTGCCAGCTCTCCCGGGACAAATCCACTCAAAGCTTTCTTT. It yields the protein CASSPGTNPLKAFF.

The chain carries TRBV7-2 and TRBJ2-1; 7 nucleotides match TRBD2. Germline V gives CDR1 SGHTA, CDR2 FQGNSA. This CDR3 region has 16 residues. Unmatched junction bases numbered 7, after V lost 0 bases and J lost 5 bases. The CDR3, as DNA: TGTGCCAGCAGCTTAGCGCGGGAGATTATCCACAATGAGCAGTTCTTC. Amino acids: CASSLAREIIHNEQFF.

This clone showed up just a few times. The CDR3 sequence is CASSGAGNEAFF. The CDR3 nucleotides are TGTGCCAGCAGTGGGGCAGGTAATGAAGCTTTCTTT. J is TRBJ1-1 and V is TRBV25-1; D is ambiguous. V was cut by 4 bases and J by 7 bases, with 10 bases left in between. The germline V gene has CDR1 MGHDK and CDR2 SYGVNS. The CDR3 contains 12 residues.

J is TRBJ1-5 and V is TRBV28; perhaps TRBD1 as D (5 bases). The CDR3 covers 15 residues. Deletions cut 3 bases from V and 0 bases from J, with 9 bases between. Germline V CDR1 and CDR2: MDHEN, SYDVKM. CDR3 sequence reads: CASSLGPYSNQPQHF. CDR3 in DNA: TGTGCCAGCAGTTTGGGGCCCTATAGCAATCAGCCCCAGCATTTT.

V usage is TRBV7-2 and J usage is TRBJ2-7; TRBD2 agrees at 7 bases. The CDR3 loop spans 15 amino acids. The V and J ends lost 3 bases and 0 bases, in that order; junction bases with no gene match: 5. Germline V gene data show CDR1 as SGHTA and CDR2 as FQGNSA. The CDR3 DNA is TGTGCCAGCAGCTTGGGCGGGGGTTACTCCTACGAGCAGTACTTC. Its protein is CASSLGGGYSYEQYF.